These 23 T cell receptor beta chains originate from one sample sequenced in a study of T cell responses to AZD1222 COVID-19 vaccine (dated by TCRdb to about 2021). Interpreted using the paper, the time point label stands for: about 28 days (+/-7) after the second vaccine dose. Receptors were amplified or captured by the immunoSEQ multiplex PCR assay. What TCRdb holds here is the immuneACCESS table cut down to in-frame rearrangements. Part of the clones is not present; checked against another copy, under half of the missing clones reflect an unresolved V gene, and the others are unexplained. This sample lists 95,000 to 100,000 clones; approximately 84% were detected once. The ten largest clones add up to 14% of the sample. The starting material was peripheral blood, obtained 28 days after the second AZD1222 dose. The receptors stem from an adult who received the AZD1222 COVID-19 vaccine.

The chain joins TRBV12-3 or TRBV12-4 to TRBJ1-1; D gene unclear. Trimming took off 3 bases at V and 6 bases at J, with 8 bases between the two ends. The CDR3 extends over 12 amino acids. This chain's CDR3 is CASSFLRAEAFF. The CDR3 bases are TGTGCCAGCAGTTTTCTTAGGGCTGAAGCTTTCTTT.

V is TRBV27 and J is TRBJ1-2; 8 bases agree with TRBD1. The CDR3 spans 14 residues. Germline CDR1 MNHEY, CDR2 SMNVEV (reference sequence). The V and J ends lost 5 bases and 7 bases, in that order; junction bases with no gene match: 9. Written as DNA, the CDR3 is TGTGCCAGCAGTGTCGGGACAGGCGGTCGTGGCTACACCTTC. Amino acid sequence: CASSVGTGGRGYTF.

This chain uses TRBV6-6 with TRBJ2-7; 8 positions match TRBD1. The CDR3 totals 15 residues. J gave up 1 base and V 6 bases, and 8 bases lay outside the gene matches. Germline V lookup: CDR1 MNHNY, CDR2 SVGAGI (reference sequence). In nucleotides, the CDR3 is TGTGCCAGCAGGTCGGGGACAGGCTATTCCTACGAGCAGTACTTC. Translation: CASRSGTGYSYEQYF.

The gene calls are TRBV6-5 and TRBJ2-7; D gene ambiguous. CDR1 is MNHEY, CDR2 SVGAGI, per germline. The CDR3 sequence is 15 residues long. Deletions cut 2 bases from V and 0 bases from J, with 11 bases between. CDR3 sequence reads: CASSYESPFSYEQYF. CDR3 bases: TGTGCCAGCAGTTACGAATCCCCTTTCTCCTACGAGCAGTACTTC.

The genes are TRBV5-1 and TRBJ1-2, with a tentative D call TRBD1 (6 bases). Trimming cost V 1 base and J 4 bases, with 11 bases left between them. Germline V gene lookup returns CDR1 SGHRS and CDR2 YFSETQ. This CDR3 is built from 14 residues. The CDR3 loop reads CASSLNGGGYGYTF. The CDR3 bases are TGCGCCAGCAGCTTGAACGGGGGCGGCTATGGCTACACCTTC.

This rearrangement joins TRBV3-1 (or the pseudogene TRBV3-2) to TRBJ1-1, with D perhaps TRBD1 (6 bases). This CDR3 has 14 residues. V lost 7 bases, J lost 3 bases, and 15 bases lay in between. The V gene's germline CDR1 is LGHDT and CDR2 YNNKEL (reference sequence). The CDR3 nucleotides are TGTGCCAGCAACGCAGGGGAGGGTTACACTGAAGCTTTCTTT. It encodes CASNAGEGYTEAFF.

For the CDR3, the DNA is TGTGCCACCAGCTCCAGACCCATGAACACTGAAGCTTTCTTT. Its translation: CATSSRPMNTEAFF. The chain has TRBV15 and TRBJ1-1; D is undetermined. In germline, CDR1 is LNHNV, CDR2 YYDKDF (reference sequence). The V end lost 5 bases, the J end lost 0 bases, and 10 bases lay between the germline ends. CDR3 length: 14 residues.

V and J are TRBV19 and TRBJ2-2; no clear D. The V end lost 4 bases, the J end lost 7 bases, and 13 bases lay between the germline ends. CDR3 size: 14 residues. The germline V gene has CDR1 LNHDA and CDR2 SQIVND (reference sequence). CDR3 residues: CASSTRGYVGELFF. The DNA for the CDR3 is TGTGCCAGTAGTACTCGAGGTTACGTCGGGGAGCTGTTTTTT.

The chain couples TRBV14 to TRBJ2-7; D assignment may be TRBD1 or TRBD2 (5 bases each). CDR3 length: 11 amino acids. Germline V gives CDR1 SGHDN, CDR2 FVKESK. V was cut by 2 bases and J by 7 bases, with 6 bases left in between. CDR3 coding DNA: TGTGCCAGCAGCCAATGGGGGGAGCAGTACTTC. Protein product: CASSQWGEQYF.

V is TRBV5-1 and J is TRBJ2-2; D assignment may be TRBD1 or TRBD2 (5 bases each). Germline CDR1 is SGHRS and CDR2 is YFSETQ. Trimming cost V 2 bases and J 7 bases, with 12 bases left between them. This CDR3 is 14 amino acids long. The CDR3 loop is CASSFEGPGGELFF. DNA of the CDR3: TGCGCCAGCAGCTTCGAGGGGCCTGGCGGGGAGCTGTTTTTT.

The J gene is TRBJ2-3, the V gene TRBV5-4; 7 nucleotides line up with TRBD2. The V gene end was trimmed by 7 bases and the J gene end by 4 bases; junction bases not matched to a gene: 9. The CDR3 spans 14 residues. CDR1 SGHNT and CDR2 YYREEE come from the germline V gene (reference sequence). CDR3 in DNA: TGTGCCAGCTATGGCGGGGGACTCTCAGATACGCAGTATTTT. Amino acid sequence: CASYGGGLSDTQYF.

V and J are TRBV19 and TRBJ2-1; 7 bases are a match to TRBD1. V lost 1 base, J lost 0 bases, and 0 bases stayed unmatched. Per germline, CDR1 LNHDA and CDR2 SQIVND (reference sequence). The CDR3 has 15 residues. The CDR3: CASSIGQGSYNEQFF. The CDR3 nucleotides are TGTGCCAGTAGTATAGGACAGGGCTCCTACAATGAGCAGTTCTTC.

The chain links TRBV19 to TRBJ1-3, with D unclear. Germline V gives CDR1 LNHDA, CDR2 SQIVND (reference sequence). The V and J ends lost 7 bases and 0 bases respectively, with 16 bases between them. The CDR3 covers 16 residues. CDR3 region: CASTIRWQSSGNTIYF. Here the CDR3 DNA reads TGTGCCAGTACCATAAGGTGGCAGAGCTCTGGAAACACCATATATTTT.

The chain recombines TRBV6-1 with TRBJ1-1; D unclear. The CDR3 sequence is 14 residues long. The germline V gene encodes CDR1 MNHNS and CDR2 SASEGT. V was cut by 3 bases and J by 1 base, with 9 bases left in between. Here the CDR3 reads CASSETWENTEAFF. CDR3 coding DNA: TGTGCCAGCAGTGAGACATGGGAGAACACTGAAGCTTTCTTT.

The rearrangement links TRBV9 to TRBJ1-2, with no clear D. Germline V gives CDR1 SGDLS, CDR2 YYNGEE. V was trimmed by 3 bases and J by 4 bases, leaving 10 bases between them. The length of the CDR3 is 13 residues. CDR3 sequence reads: CASSGRTTYGYTF. The DNA of the CDR3 is TGTGCCAGCAGCGGGCGGACGACCTATGGCTACACCTTC.

The rearrangement uses TRBV5-3 and TRBJ2-3, with D unclear. TRBV5-3 is marked as an open reading frame, function uncertain. This CDR3 spans 18 amino acids. The V end was cut by 10 bases, the J end by 2 bases, with 29 bases between. The CDR3 coding sequence is TGTGCCGCACGAAGATGTTCGTGGGCTACCATAAACACAGATACGCAGTATTTT. This codes for CAARRCSWATINTDTQYF.

V and J are TRBV6-6 and TRBJ2-7; D is undetermined. V was shortened by 7 bases and J by 2 bases, with 12 bases between the two germline ends. The CDR3 covers 13 residues. Germline V gene lookup returns CDR1 MNHNY and CDR2 SVGAGI (reference sequence). The CDR3 nucleotides are TGTGCCAGCAACCTATACAACACCTACGAGCAGTACTTC. This codes for CASNLYNTYEQYF.

The rearrangement joins TRBV4-1 to TRBJ2-3, with D possibly TRBD1 on 6 matching bases. Germline V CDR1 and CDR2: MGHRA, YSYEKL. Trimming removed 3 bases at V and 3 bases at J, with 16 bases between. This CDR3 contains 16 residues. Here the CDR3 reads CASSQAPGHPTDTQYF. Here the CDR3 DNA reads TGCGCCAGCAGCCAGGCCCCGGGACACCCGACAGATACGCAGTATTTT.

This chain links TRBV7-8 with TRBJ2-1, with TRBD2 matching 9 bases. Germline CDR1 SGHVS, CDR2 FQNEAQ. The CDR3 spans 15 residues. Unmatched junction bases numbered 0, after V lost 3 bases and J lost 0 bases. CDR3: CASSFSGSSYNEQFF. The DNA of the CDR3 is TGTGCCAGCAGCTTTAGCGGGAGCTCCTACAATGAGCAGTTCTTC.

V and J are TRBV9 and TRBJ1-3, with a weak D call TRBD1 (6 bases). The CDR3 has 15 residues. V lost 2 bases and J 0 bases, leaving 9 bases between the germline ends. Germline-derived CDR1 and CDR2 are SGDLS and YYNGEE. For the CDR3, the DNA is TGTGCCAGCAGCGTGGGGGGCCGCTCTGGAAACACCATATATTTT. Its translation is CASSVGGRSGNTIYF.

This chain connects TRBV28 to TRBJ1-1; D remains unclear. CDR3 size: 16 residues. The V gene's germline CDR1 is MDHEN and CDR2 SYDVKM. Trimming pared 6 bases from V and 1 base from J, leaving 18 bases between. The DNA of the CDR3 is TGTGCCAGCAGCTTTGGAGTTACACGGGGGAACACTGAAGCTTTCTTT. This gives the protein CASSFGVTRGNTEAFF.

The chain uses TRBV3-1 (or the pseudogene TRBV3-2) and TRBJ1-2, with D uncertain. Trimming removed 2 bases at V and 8 bases at J, with 18 bases between. The CDR3 spans 15 residues. CDR1 is LGHDT, CDR2 YNNKEL, per germline (reference sequence). CDR3 residues: CASSQKGSEGRGYTF. For the CDR3, the DNA is TGTGCCAGCAGCCAAAAAGGGTCGGAGGGCCGGGGCTACACCTTC.

The gene calls are TRBV25-1 and TRBJ1-1; maybe TRBD1 (5 bases). The CDR3 consists of 15 residues. Trimming left V 5 bases short and J 0 bases short, with 13 bases between. Germline CDR1 MGHDK, CDR2 SYGVNS. The CDR3 DNA reads TGTGCCAGCAGTCCCCCTAGAGGGGTGAACACTGAAGCTTTCTTT. Its translation is CASSPPRGVNTEAFF.